This T cell receptor (beta chain) was sequenced in a study of blood T cell repertoires in COVID-19. Overall study context: The samples span acute and convalescent COVID-19 from the United States, Italy and Spain.

The study drew participants aged roughly 18 to 89 years from 20 to 30 US areas. Among Cohort 3 donors, those recovered had two negative PCRs, clearance, or symptom resolution. As originally analysed: Scientists estimated how many nucleated cells there were by amplifying reference gene primers. Libraries were prepared by immunoSEQ multiplex PCR; TCRdb keeps only in-frame clonotypes and omits some of them. Clone size and the V and J calls come from that table; the DNA yielded D and trimming. The sample lists some 200,000 clones; 89% were seen once. The length of the CDR3 is 18 residues. CDR1 is MNHNY and CDR2 is SVGAGI in the germline V gene (reference sequence). With V trimmed by 5 bases and J by 1 base, 14 bases remained unmatched.

V usage is TRBV6-6 and J usage is TRBJ1-2; 9 bases are a match to TRBD1. The sample comprised PBMCs or T cells enriched from blood (not recorded which). The clonotype originates from a woman aged 18-29 years who had recovered from COVID-19. The CDR3 sequence is CASSRYGDRVQNNYGYTF. The CDR3, as DNA: TGTGCCAGCAGTCGGTATGGGGACAGGGTCCAAAATAACTATGGCTACACCTTC.